Presented here are 12 T cell receptor beta chains from one specimen sequenced in a study of shared clonotypes between healthy human individuals. The table came from immunoSEQ multiplex PCR; TCRdb's copy has only in-frame clones and leaves some out. The sample lists roughly 1 million clones, about four fifths seen once, with about 0.52% in the top ten. The specimen was memory CD4+ T cells from PBMCs. As to subset: CD45RA-negative fraction. These TCRs come from a man aged 18-30 years in good health. Some clones in this sample may be carry-over from other donors' samples.

The gene calls are TRBV15 and TRBJ1-2; 7 bases are shared with TRBD1. CDR3 length: 15 amino acids. Germline lookup yields CDR1 LNHNV and CDR2 YYDKDF (reference sequence). V dropped 3 bases and J dropped 4; count of bases not matched to a gene: 8. CDR3 sequence: CATSRSPTGPYGYTF. DNA for the CDR3: TGTGCCACCAGCAGGTCCCCGACAGGGCCCTATGGCTACACCTTC.

The rearrangement uses TRBV19 and TRBJ1-3, with no clear D. This CDR3 is 12 amino acids long. CDR1 and CDR2 (germline): LNHDA, SQIVND (reference sequence). V lost 6 bases to trimming and J lost 2 bases, with 5 bases between them. CDR3 loop: CASSMTGNTIYF. The CDR3 DNA follows: TGTGCCAGTAGCATGACTGGAAACACCATATATTTT. Together with reference TRBV19 and TRBJ1-3, the CDR3 gives the full variable domain: DGGITQSPKYLFRKEGQNVTLSCEQNLNHDAMYWYRQDPGQGLRLIYYSQIVNDFQKGDIAEGYSVSREKKESFPLTVTSAQKNPTAFYLCASSMTGNTIYFGEGSWLTVV.

This chain joins TRBV9 and TRBJ1-5; D is possibly TRBD1 (6 bases). The CDR3 is made up of 14 amino acids. Trimming removed 3 bases from V and 4 bases from J, with 11 bases in between. CDR1 and CDR2 (germline): SGDLS, YYNGEE. CDR3 nucleotides: TGTGCCAGCAGCGATGGACAGTCAAATCAGCCCCAGCATTTT. This codes for CASSDGQSNQPQHF.

This clone has just one count. This sequence joins TRBV28 and TRBJ2-5; TRBD2 matches at 9 bases. Germline V gene lookup returns CDR1 MDHEN and CDR2 SYDVKM. The CDR3 consists of 15 residues. The V segment lost 6 bases and the J segment 1 base; nucleotides outside the gene matches: 6. CDR3 region: CASRNAGGPQETQYF. Here the CDR3 DNA reads TGTGCCAGCAGGAATGCGGGAGGGCCCCAAGAGACCCAGTACTTC.

The chain uses TRBV27 and TRBJ1-4; 10 bases agree with TRBD1. V shed 3 bases and J 5 bases; nucleotides not matched to a gene: 6. The CDR3 runs 16 residues. CDR1 is MNHEY, CDR2 SMNVEV, per germline (reference sequence). DNA for the CDR3: TGTGCCAGCAGTTTGGGAGGGGGACAGGGGAATGAAAAACTGTTTTTT. The encoded protein is CASSLGGGQGNEKLFF.

The chain has TRBV28 and TRBJ1-4; a weak D match, TRBD1 (6 bases). The germline CDR1 and CDR2 sequences are MDHEN and SYDVKM. The CDR3 runs 16 residues. V dropped 6 bases and J dropped 2 bases, with 16 bases sitting between them. Written as DNA, the CDR3 is TGTGCCAGCAGCGAAGACAGGCAGGACACTAATGAAAAACTGTTTTTT. Encoded protein: CASSEDRQDTNEKLFF.

This sequence joins TRBV19 and TRBJ2-4; 9 positions match TRBD1. With V trimmed by 8 bases and J by 1 base, 15 bases remained unmatched. Germline CDR1 is LNHDA and CDR2 is SQIVND (reference sequence). This CDR3 spans 18 amino acids. CDR3 in amino acids: CASCLDRGPPGAKNIQYF. CDR3 sequence (DNA): TGTGCCAGTTGCCTGGACAGGGGCCCTCCGGGGGCCAAAAACATTCAGTACTTC.

The rearrangement joins TRBV5-8 to TRBJ1-2; tentatively, D is TRBD1 (6 bases). CDR1 is SGHTS and CDR2 is YDEGEE in the germline V gene. Trimming removed 4 bases from V and 2 bases from J, with 18 bases in between. This CDR3 is built from 16 residues. CDR3: CASSPNRARTNYGYTF. The CDR3 coding sequence is TGTGCCAGCAGCCCTAACAGGGCACGGACCAACTATGGCTACACCTTC.

This clone appeared once. The J gene is TRBJ1-5, the V gene TRBV6-5; 9 bases fit TRBD1. The germline V gene encodes CDR1 MNHEY and CDR2 SVGAGI. V lost 7 bases, J lost 10 bases, and 14 bases stayed unmatched. This CDR3 comprises 15 residues. The CDR3 here is CASIRGTGLTTPQHF. The DNA of the CDR3 is TGTGCCAGCATAAGAGGGACAGGGCTTACGACCCCCCAGCATTTT.

The chain recombines TRBV20-1 with TRBJ2-1; weak D call: TRBD2 (5 bases). Germline CDR1 reads DFQATT; CDR2 reads SNEGSKA (reference sequence). This CDR3 region has 11 residues. Trimming took off 5 bases at V and 14 bases at J, with 16 bases between the two ends. CDR3 in DNA: TGCAGTGCTCCCCGTGGAGCGGAAAAGTTCTTC. Amino acids: CSAPRGAEKFF.

This clone was recorded a few times. This chain joins TRBV7-9 and TRBJ2-1; perhaps TRBD1 as D (5 bases). In germline, CDR1 is SEHNR, CDR2 FQNEAQ (reference sequence). V dropped 2 bases and J dropped 9 bases, with 14 bases sitting between them. This CDR3 comprises 14 residues. The DNA of the CDR3 is TGTGCCAGCAGCTTAATAGGCAGGGTAGGTGAGCAGTTCTTC. Amino acids: CASSLIGRVGEQFF.

The chain links TRBV30 to TRBJ2-3; 10 nucleotides line up with TRBD2. This CDR3 spans 15 amino acids. CDR1 is GTSNPN and CDR2 is SVGIG in the germline V gene (reference sequence). V trimming: 8 bases; J trimming: 5 bases; junction bases outside the gene matches: 13. CDR3 DNA: TGTGCCCGGGGAGGGAGCGGGAGGGCAGTAGATACGCAGTATTTT. Protein: CARGGSGRAVDTQYF. Based on the CDR3 plus reference TRBV30 and TRBJ2-3, the full variable domain is SQTIHQWPATLVQPVGSPLSLECTVEGTSNPNLYWYRQAAGRGLQLLFYSVGIGQISSEVPQNLSASRPQDRQFILSSKKLLLSDSGFYLCARGGSGRAVDTQYFGPGTRLTVL.